Only a few counts were recorded for the clone carrying this T cell receptor beta chain. Antigen unknown. These data originate in a study of T-cell memory formation after mild COVID-19. Looking at the study overall: Across donors, TCR clusters were largely donor specific.

V shed 2 bases and J shed 8 bases, with 22 bases lying between them. This CDR3 comprises 17 residues. Germline V gives CDR1 LGHNA, CDR2 YSLEER. MiXCR, applied by TCRdb to the 5' RACE reads, yields one record per CDR3 protein. The sample holds roughly 410,000 distinct CDR3 sequences; 24% are singletons and the top ten take around 9.5%. Study-level results: Contracting clones from day 15 to 85 showed balanced CD4/CD8; later expanders favored CD4+. The pre-infection memory compartment contained some responding clones, suggesting cross-reactive memory joined.

This receptor was obtained from an adult woman who had mild COVID-19 (a few samples of this study predate the infection). Cell type and time point are not known. The chain recombines TRBV4-3 with TRBJ2-1, with D uncertain. Sequencing was carried out using PBMCs or a T cell subset sorted from them (not recorded which). CDR3 in amino acids: CASSQQPGSIRIYEQFF. DNA for the CDR3: TGCGCCAGCAGCCAACAGCCCGGGTCTATCCGAATTTATGAGCAGTTCTTC.